The 14 T cell receptor beta chains below were found in one sample sequenced in a study of T cell changes during pregnancy in multiple sclerosis. Repertoires were generated with immunoSEQ multiplex PCR, while TCRdb's copy carries only in-frame clones and drops some. The table includes 70,000 or so clones, 91% detected once. The sequenced sample was peripheral blood, obtained in the third trimester of pregnancy. Every receptor here comes from a female donor in good health, enrolled as a control in a pregnancy study.

J is TRBJ1-2 and V is TRBV6-5; 7 positions agree with TRBD1. Germline V lookup: CDR1 MNHEY, CDR2 SVGAGI. Trimming took 2 bases from V and 0 from J; bases not matched to a gene: 3. The CDR3 totals 15 residues. DNA for the CDR3: TGTGCCAGCAGTTACGCCAGGGGGTCTAACTATGGCTACACCTTC. Protein product: CASSYARGSNYGYTF.

This clone was seen a handful of times. The chain combines TRBV7-9 with TRBJ1-1, with 7 nucleotides matching TRBD1. The CDR3 is made up of 15 amino acids. Germline CDR1 reads SEHNR; CDR2 reads FQNEAQ (reference sequence). Trimming removed 4 bases from V and 5 bases from J; junction bases left unmatched: 10. CDR3 sequence (DNA): TGTGCCAGCAGCTCCCGACAGGGTTTGGAAACTGAAGCTTTCTTT. Its translation is CASSSRQGLETEAFF.

The J gene is TRBJ2-7, the V gene TRBV28; D is perhaps TRBD1 (6 bases). The CDR3 extends over 15 amino acids. Trimming stripped 2 bases from V and 7 bases from J, with 18 bases between. Germline V gives CDR1 MDHEN, CDR2 SYDVKM. The CDR3, as DNA: TGTGCCAGCAGTTTAAGCGGCCTTACAGGGCGAGAGCAGTACTTC. The encoded protein is CASSLSGLTGREQYF.

This clone was observed a handful of times. CDR3 coding DNA: TGTGCCAGCAGTTACGGGGGGAAAATCGATGGCTACACCTTC. It codes for CASSYGGKIDGYTF. The rearrangement uses TRBV6-5 and TRBJ1-2, with D perhaps matching TRBD1 (5 bases). The ends were cut back, 2 bases at V and 6 bases at J, with 13 bases in the middle. The CDR3 consists of 14 residues. The germline V gene encodes CDR1 MNHEY and CDR2 SVGAGI.

The chain has TRBV2 and TRBJ2-5, with 16 bases that match TRBD2. The germline CDR1 and CDR2 sequences are SNHLY and FYNNEI. The CDR3 runs to 15 residues. J gave up 2 bases and V 9 bases, and 3 bases lay outside the gene matches. CDR3 sequence (DNA): TGTGCCAGGGGGACTAGCGGGGGGGCGCAAGAGACCCAGTACTTC. This translates into CARGTSGGAQETQYF.

The chain uses TRBV5-1 and TRBJ1-1; 7 bases agree with TRBD1. The CDR3 loop spans 13 amino acids. V lost 2 bases to trimming and J lost 3 bases; unmatched junction nucleotides: 1. Germline V gene sequence: CDR1 SGHRS, CDR2 YFSETQ. The CDR3 protein is CASSLTGDTEAFF. DNA for the CDR3: TGCGCCAGCAGCTTAACAGGGGACACTGAAGCTTTCTTT.

The CDR3 nucleotides read TGTGCCAGCAGCTTTCCTAGCGGAGAGACCCAGTACTTC. This sequence encodes CASSFPSGETQYF. The V gene is TRBV7-6, the J gene TRBJ2-5; 7 bases map to TRBD2. This CDR3 is 13 amino acids long. Looked up from germline, CDR1 is SGHVS and CDR2 is FNYEAQ. The J segment lost 4 bases and the V segment lost 3 bases, leaving 2 bases of the junction unmatched.

The chain is built from TRBV28 and TRBJ1-2; D is unresolved. Germline V gene data show CDR1 as MDHEN and CDR2 as SYDVKM. The CDR3 totals 11 residues. Between the trimmed V and J ends, which lost 5 bases and 2 bases, there was a span of 3 bases. This chain's CDR3 is CASSRNYGYTF. The CDR3 DNA reads as TGTGCCAGCAGTCGGAACTATGGCTACACCTTC.

This chain connects TRBV7-9 to TRBJ2-7, with TRBD2 matching over 7 bases. This CDR3 spans 14 amino acids. Trimming removed 3 bases from V and 1 base from J; junction bases left unmatched: 3. The germline V gene encodes CDR1 SEHNR and CDR2 FQNEAQ (reference sequence). CDR3 residues: CASSFGGGSYEQYF. CDR3 nucleotide sequence: TGTGCCAGCAGCTTTGGGGGGGGGTCCTACGAGCAGTACTTC.

This clone was seen only once. CDR3 in amino acids: CASSLGWTGGVYEQYF. The CDR3 DNA follows: TGTGCCAGCAGCTTAGGGTGGACAGGTGGCGTCTACGAGCAGTACTTC. The chain couples TRBV7-6 to TRBJ2-7, with 7 bases identical to TRBD1. In germline, CDR1 is SGHVS, CDR2 FNYEAQ. V was pared by 1 base and J by 3 bases, with 9 bases of the junction left unmatched. CDR3 length: 16 amino acids.

The chain joins TRBV7-9 to TRBJ1-2; TRBD1 agrees at 7 bases. This CDR3 is built from 17 residues. Germline V CDR1 and CDR2: SEHNR, FQNEAQ (reference sequence). J lost 6 bases, V lost 0 bases, and 13 bases had no gene match. The CDR3, as DNA: TGTGCCAGCAGCTTAGCGTGGACAGGCCTCCGAGGGGATGGCTACACCTTC. This codes for CASSLAWTGLRGDGYTF.

This clone occurred a few times. The chain links TRBV5-4 to TRBJ2-7; 7 nucleotides align to TRBD1. Trimming cost V 0 bases and J 5 bases; bases outside gene matches: 2. CDR1 is SGHNT, CDR2 YYREEE, per germline (reference sequence). The CDR3 runs 13 residues. This CDR3 reads CASSLDRGHEQYF. As DNA, the CDR3 is TGTGCCAGCAGCTTGGACAGGGGCCACGAGCAGTACTTC.

The chain recombines TRBV5-1 with TRBJ2-1, with 12 bases aligning to TRBD2. There are 16 residues in the CDR3. Germline CDR1 SGHRS, CDR2 YFSETQ. V lost 7 bases to trimming and J lost 4 bases; unmatched junction nucleotides: 9. CDR3 coding DNA: TGCGCCAGCTCCCCTAGCGGGGGGGAAGCTTACAATGAGCAGTTCTTC. It translates to CASSPSGGEAYNEQFF.

This clone was seen a handful of times. The chain carries TRBV5-1 and TRBJ1-1; D might be TRBD1 (6 bases). In germline, CDR1 is SGHRS, CDR2 YFSETQ. CDR3 size: 14 residues. The V end was cut by 3 bases, the J end by 0 bases, with 9 bases between. The CDR3 DNA is TGCGCCAGCAGCTACAGGGCTATGAACACTGAAGCTTTCTTT. Translated, it gives CASSYRAMNTEAFF.